The source of this TCR beta chain is a study of cytomegalovirus exposure and HLA in healthy donors. Assay: immunoSEQ multiplex PCR; the TCRdb copy retains only in-frame clones and omits some. The profile shows tens of thousands of clones, 90% to 97% of them singletons. As concerns this clone: No antigen is known for it.

CDR3 size: 13 residues. Germline CDR1 is SNHLY and CDR2 is FYNNEI. V lost 5 bases to trimming and J lost 5 bases, with 12 bases between them. General study results and limits: Confirmation was obtained in vitro that a few CMV-associated chains are specific for CMV antigens.

The sample was PBMCs. The V and J genes are TRBV2 and TRBJ2-5; the D is unclear. The sequence was obtained from a man in his late teens or twenties in good health and CMV-seronegative. In nucleotides, the CDR3 is TGTGCCAGCAGTCTGGGCCCGACGGAGACCCAGTACTTC. Translated: CASSLGPTETQYF. The entire variable domain, with the rest obtained from reference TRBV2 and TRBJ2-5, is as follows: EPEVTQTPSHQVTQMGQEVILRCVPISNHLYFYWYRQILGQKVEFLVSFYNNEISEKSEIFDDQFSVERPDGSNFTLKIRSTKLEDSAMYFCASSLGPTETQYFGPGTRLLVL.